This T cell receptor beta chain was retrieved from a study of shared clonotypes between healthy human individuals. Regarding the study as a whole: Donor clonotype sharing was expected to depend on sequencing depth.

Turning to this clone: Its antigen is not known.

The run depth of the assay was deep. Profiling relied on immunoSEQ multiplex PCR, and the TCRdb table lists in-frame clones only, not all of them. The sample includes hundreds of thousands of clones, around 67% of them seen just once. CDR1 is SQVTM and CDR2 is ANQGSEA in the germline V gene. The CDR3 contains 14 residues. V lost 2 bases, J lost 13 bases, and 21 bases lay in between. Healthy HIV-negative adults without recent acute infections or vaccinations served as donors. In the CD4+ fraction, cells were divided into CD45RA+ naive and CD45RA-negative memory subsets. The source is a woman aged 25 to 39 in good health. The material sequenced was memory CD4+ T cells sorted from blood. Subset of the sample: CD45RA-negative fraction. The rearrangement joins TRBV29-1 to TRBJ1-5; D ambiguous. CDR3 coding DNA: TGCAGCGTTGAAAGCGACACATTGCCGCGAGTGCAGCATTTT. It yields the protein CSVESDTLPRVQHF.